This T cell receptor beta chain was recovered during a study of blood T cell repertoires in COVID-19. Study summary: The study drew acute and convalescent COVID-19 samples from the United States, Italy and Spain.

Sequencing used immunoSEQ multiplex PCR; TCRdb keeps in-frame clones, though not all of them. The sample has 200,000 to 300,000 clones; around 90% are singletons. This clone has a handful of counts. Per the germline V gene, CDR1 is SGHTA and CDR2 is FQGNSA. This CDR3 contains 16 residues. After removal of 2 bases from V and 6 bases from J, the junction contained 12 bases not matched to a gene. This TCR derives from a woman in her twenties or thirties with acute COVID-19. The specimen sequenced was PBMCs or T cells enriched from blood (not recorded which). The gene calls are TRBV7-2 and TRBJ1-1; 7 positions match TRBD1. Written as DNA, the CDR3 is TGTGCCAGCAGCTTAAACACCCGCGGGACAGCGGCTGAAGCTTTCTTT. Amino acids: CASSLNTRGTAAEAFF.